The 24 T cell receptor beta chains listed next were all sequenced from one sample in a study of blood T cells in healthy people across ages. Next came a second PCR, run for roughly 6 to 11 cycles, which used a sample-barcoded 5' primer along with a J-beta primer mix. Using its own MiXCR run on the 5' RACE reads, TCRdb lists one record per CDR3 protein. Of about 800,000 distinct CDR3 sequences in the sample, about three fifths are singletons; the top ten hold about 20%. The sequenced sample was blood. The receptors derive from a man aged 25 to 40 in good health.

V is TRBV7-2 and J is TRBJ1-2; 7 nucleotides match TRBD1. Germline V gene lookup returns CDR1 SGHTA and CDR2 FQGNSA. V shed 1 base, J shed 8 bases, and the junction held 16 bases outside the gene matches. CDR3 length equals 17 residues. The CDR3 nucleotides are TGTGCCAGCAGCTTAGGAACAGGGGCCGCCCGGAGGGAGGGCTACACCTTC. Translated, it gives CASSLGTGAARREGYTF.

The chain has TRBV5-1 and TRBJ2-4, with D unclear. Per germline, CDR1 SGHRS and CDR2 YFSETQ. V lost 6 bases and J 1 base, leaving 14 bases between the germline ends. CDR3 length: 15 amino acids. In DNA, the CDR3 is TGCGCCAGCAACCCTGGATCTTGGGCCAAAAACATTCAGTACTTC. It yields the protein CASNPGSWAKNIQYF. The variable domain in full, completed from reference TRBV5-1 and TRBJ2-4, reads KAGVTQTPRYLIKTRGQQVTLSCSPISGHRSVSWYQQTPGQGLQFLFEYFSETQRNKGNFPGRFSGRQFSNSRSEMNVSTLELGDSALYLCASNPGSWAKNIQYFGAGTRLSVL.

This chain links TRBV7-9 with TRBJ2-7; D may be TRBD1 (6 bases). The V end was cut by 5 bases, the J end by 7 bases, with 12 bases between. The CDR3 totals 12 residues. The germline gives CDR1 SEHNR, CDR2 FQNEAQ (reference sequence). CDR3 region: CASSHDRNEQYF. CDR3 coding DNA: TGTGCCAGCAGCCACGACAGGAATGAGCAGTACTTC.

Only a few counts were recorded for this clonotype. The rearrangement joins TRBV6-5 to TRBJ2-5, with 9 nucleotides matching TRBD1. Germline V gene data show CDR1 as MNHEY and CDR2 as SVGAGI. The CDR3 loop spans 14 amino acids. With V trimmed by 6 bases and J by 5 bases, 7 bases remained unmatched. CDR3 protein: CASRRTGVGETQYF. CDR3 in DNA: TGTGCCAGCAGACGGACAGGGGTGGGGGAGACCCAGTACTTC.

CDR3 sequence reads: CSVEIVGLGEQFF. In DNA, the CDR3 is TGCAGCGTTGAAATAGTAGGTCTGGGTGAGCAGTTCTTC. The V and J genes are TRBV29-1 and TRBJ2-1; D unclear. There are 13 residues in the CDR3. Germline CDR1 is SQVTM and CDR2 is ANQGSEA. V gave up 2 bases and J gave up 9 bases, with 14 bases separating them.

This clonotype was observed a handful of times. CDR3 in DNA: TGTGCCAGCAGCCGGACAGGGACACAAGAGACCCAGTACTTC. Protein: CASSRTGTQETQYF. The V call is TRBV7-2, the J call TRBJ2-5; TRBD1 matches at 8 bases. After removal of 5 bases from V and 2 bases from J, the junction contained 4 bases not matched to a gene. This CDR3 spans 14 amino acids. Germline V CDR1 and CDR2: SGHTA, FQGNSA.

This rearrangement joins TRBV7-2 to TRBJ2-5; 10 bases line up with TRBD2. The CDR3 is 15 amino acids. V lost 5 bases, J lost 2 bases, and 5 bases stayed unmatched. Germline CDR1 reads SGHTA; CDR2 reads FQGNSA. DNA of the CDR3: TGTGCCAGCAGCGTCCGGACTAGCGGACAAGAGACCCAGTACTTC. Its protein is CASSVRTSGQETQYF.

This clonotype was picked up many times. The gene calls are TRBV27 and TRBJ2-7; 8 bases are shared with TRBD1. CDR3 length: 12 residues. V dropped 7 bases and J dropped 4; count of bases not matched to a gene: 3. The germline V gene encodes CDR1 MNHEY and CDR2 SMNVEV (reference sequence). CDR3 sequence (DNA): TGTGCCAGCACAGGGGGCGGGTACGAGCAGTACTTC. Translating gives CASTGGGYEQYF.

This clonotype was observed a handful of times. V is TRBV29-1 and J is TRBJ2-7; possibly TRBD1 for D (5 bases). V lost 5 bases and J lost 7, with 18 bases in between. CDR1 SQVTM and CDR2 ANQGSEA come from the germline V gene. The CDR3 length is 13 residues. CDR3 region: CSVRKEIAGEQYF. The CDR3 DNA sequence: TGCAGCGTTCGAAAGGAGATAGCAGGGGAGCAGTACTTC.

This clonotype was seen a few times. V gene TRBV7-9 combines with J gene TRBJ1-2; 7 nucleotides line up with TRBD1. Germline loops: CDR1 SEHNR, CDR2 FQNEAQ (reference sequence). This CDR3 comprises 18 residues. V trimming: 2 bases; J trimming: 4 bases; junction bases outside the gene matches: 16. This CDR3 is CASSLTGTAPNRVYGYTF. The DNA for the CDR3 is TGTGCCAGCAGCTTAACCGGGACAGCCCCAAACCGTGTCTATGGCTACACCTTC.

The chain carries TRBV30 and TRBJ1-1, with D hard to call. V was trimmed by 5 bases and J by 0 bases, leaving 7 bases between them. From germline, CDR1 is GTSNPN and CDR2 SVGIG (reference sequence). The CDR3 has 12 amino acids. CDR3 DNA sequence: TGTGCCTGGGATGAGATGAACACTGAAGCTTTCTTT. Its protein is CAWDEMNTEAFF.

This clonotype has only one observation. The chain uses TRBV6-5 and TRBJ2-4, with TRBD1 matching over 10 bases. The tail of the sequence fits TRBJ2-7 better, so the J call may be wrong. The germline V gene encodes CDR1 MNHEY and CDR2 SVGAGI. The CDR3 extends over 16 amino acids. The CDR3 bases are TGTGCCAGCAGTTACTCAACGGGGGACAGGGGCTACGAGCAGTACTTC. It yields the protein CASSYSTGDRGYEQYF.

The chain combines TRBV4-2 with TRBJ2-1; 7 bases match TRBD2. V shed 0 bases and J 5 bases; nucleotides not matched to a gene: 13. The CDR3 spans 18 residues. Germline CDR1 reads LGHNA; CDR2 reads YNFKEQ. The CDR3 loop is CASSQDISREGLDNEQFF. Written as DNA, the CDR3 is TGTGCCAGCAGCCAAGACATCAGTAGGGAGGGCCTCGACAATGAGCAGTTCTTC.

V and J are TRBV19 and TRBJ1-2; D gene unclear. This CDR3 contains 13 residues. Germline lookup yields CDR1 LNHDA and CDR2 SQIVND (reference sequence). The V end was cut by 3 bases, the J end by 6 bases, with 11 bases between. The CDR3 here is CASSIGLSDGYTF. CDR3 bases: TGTGCCAGTAGTATCGGGTTATCGGATGGCTACACCTTC.

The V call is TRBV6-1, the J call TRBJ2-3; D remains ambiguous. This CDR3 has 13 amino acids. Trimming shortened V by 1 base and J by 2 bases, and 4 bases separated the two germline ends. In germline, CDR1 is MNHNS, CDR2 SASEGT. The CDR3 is CASSEDHTDTQYF. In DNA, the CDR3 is TGTGCCAGCAGTGAAGACCACACAGATACGCAGTATTTT.

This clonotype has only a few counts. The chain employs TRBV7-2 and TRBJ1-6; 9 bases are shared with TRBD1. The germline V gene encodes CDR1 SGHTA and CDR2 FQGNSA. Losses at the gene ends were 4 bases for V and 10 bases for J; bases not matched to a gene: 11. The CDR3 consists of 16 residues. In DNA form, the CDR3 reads TGTGCCAGCAGCTGGAGCACAGGGGGCGGTGGATCACCCCTCCACTTT. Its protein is CASSWSTGGGGSPLHF.

In nucleotides, the CDR3 is TGTGCCAGCAGCTTCGGCGGTATGGGAGATGGCTACACCTTC. This translates into CASSFGGMGDGYTF. V is TRBV7-9 and J is TRBJ1-2; D unclear. The V end lost 3 bases, the J end lost 6 bases, and 14 bases lay between the germline ends. Per the germline V gene, CDR1 is SEHNR and CDR2 is FQNEAQ (reference sequence). The CDR3 runs to 14 residues.

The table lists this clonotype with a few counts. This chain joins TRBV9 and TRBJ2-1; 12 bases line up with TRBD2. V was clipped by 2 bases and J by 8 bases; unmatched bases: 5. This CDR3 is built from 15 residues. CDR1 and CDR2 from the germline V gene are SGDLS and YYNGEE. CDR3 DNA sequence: TGTGCCAGCAGCGTCGGACTAGCGGGAATTGATGAGCAGTTCTTC. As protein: CASSVGLAGIDEQFF.

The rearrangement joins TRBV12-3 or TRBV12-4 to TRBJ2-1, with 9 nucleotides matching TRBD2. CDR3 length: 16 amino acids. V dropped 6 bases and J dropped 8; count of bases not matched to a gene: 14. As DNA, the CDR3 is TGTGCCAGCAGGGCCCTAAGCGGGAGGTCTGTGGATGAGCAGTTCTTC. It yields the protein CASRALSGRSVDEQFF.

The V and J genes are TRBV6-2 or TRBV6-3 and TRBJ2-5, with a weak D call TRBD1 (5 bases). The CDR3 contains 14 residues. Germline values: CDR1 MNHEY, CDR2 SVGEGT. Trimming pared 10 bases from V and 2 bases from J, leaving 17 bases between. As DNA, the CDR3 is TGTGCCACAAGACAGACCCCTTCACAAGAGACCCAGTACTTC. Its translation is CATRQTPSQETQYF.

This CDR3 is CASSFQPGPELFF. The CDR3 nucleotides read TGTGCCAGCAGCTTTCAACCGGGACCTGAACTGTTTTTT. The chain has TRBV7-2 and TRBJ1-4; a possible D gene is TRBD1 (5 bases). The CDR3 is made up of 13 amino acids. Germline CDR1 and CDR2: SGHTA and FQGNSA. The V end was cut by 3 bases, the J end by 12 bases, with 14 bases between.

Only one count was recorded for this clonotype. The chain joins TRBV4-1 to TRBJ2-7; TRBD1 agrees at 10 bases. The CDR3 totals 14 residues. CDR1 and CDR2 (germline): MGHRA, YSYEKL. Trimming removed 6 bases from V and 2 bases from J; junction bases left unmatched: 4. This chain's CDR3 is CASRRTGGTYEQYF. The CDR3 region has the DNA TGCGCCAGCAGACGGACAGGGGGGACCTACGAGCAGTACTTC.

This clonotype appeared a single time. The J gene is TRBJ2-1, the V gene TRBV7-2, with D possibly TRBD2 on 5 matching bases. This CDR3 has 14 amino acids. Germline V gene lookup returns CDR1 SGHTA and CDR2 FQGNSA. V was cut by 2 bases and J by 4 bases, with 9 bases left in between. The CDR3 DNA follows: TGTGCCAGCAGCTTACCGGGATTTTACAATGAGCAGTTCTTC. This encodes CASSLPGFYNEQFF. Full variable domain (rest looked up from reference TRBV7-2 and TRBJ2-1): GAGVSQSPSNKVTEKGKDVELRCDPISGHTALYWYRQSLGQGLEFLIYFQGNSAPDKSGLPSDRFSAERTGGSVSTLTIQRTQQEDSAVYLCASSLPGFYNEQFFGPGTRLTVL.

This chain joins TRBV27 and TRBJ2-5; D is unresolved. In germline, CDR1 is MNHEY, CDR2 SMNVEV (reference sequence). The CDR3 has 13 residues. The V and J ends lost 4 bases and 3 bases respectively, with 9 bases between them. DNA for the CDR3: TGTGCCAGCAGTTCCCCCCCCAAAGAGACCCAGTACTTC. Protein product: CASSSPPKETQYF.